These 9 T cell receptor beta chains were sequenced from one sample in a study of T cells expressing NK-cell markers (dated by TCRdb to the early 2020s). Library method: 5' RACE. The sequencer was an Illumina HiSeq 2000. Through TCRdb reprocessing, the reads give one entry per CDR3 protein sequence; DNA is omitted. The sample table includes approximately 550,000 distinct CDR3 sequences. Jointly, the top ten make up under 4.5% of the sample. The specimen sequenced was blood T cells: a sorted CD56 or NKG2C T cell subset, CD4+ or CD8+ T cells, or bulk PBMC T cells (not recorded which). The source is a man aged 18 to 30 in good health. Donor details come from another sample of the same person, matched by shared clones.

The rearrangement uses TRBV6-2 or TRBV6-3 and TRBJ2-7; with no DNA, the TCRdb D assignment of TRBD2 cannot be verified. The V gene's germline CDR1 is MNHEY and CDR2 SVGEGT. The CDR3 extends over 16 amino acids. CDR3 residues: CASSYLAVGESYEQYF.

The chain has TRBV10-3 and TRBJ2-7; the TCRdb call, TRBD1, lacks DNA for checking. Germline V CDR1 and CDR2: ENHRY, SYGVKD. The length of the CDR3 is 15 residues. This chain's CDR3 is CAISEGGYGGYEQYF.

The gene calls are TRBV29-1 and TRBJ1-5; TCRdb outputs TRBD1, but without DNA this stays unchecked. CDR1 SQVTM and CDR2 ANQGSEA come from the germline V gene. The CDR3 is 13 amino acids. The CDR3 loop reads CSVEGQGNQPQHF.

This chain links TRBV24-1 with TRBJ1-5. From germline, CDR1 is KGHDR and CDR2 SFDVKD. The CDR3 extends over 14 amino acids. CDR3 protein: CATSDRLLNQPQHF.

CDR3 loop: CASSHPTAFDIQYF. The genes are TRBV7-2 and TRBJ2-4; no DNA is available, so the TRBD1 call from TCRdb remains unchecked. Germline CDR1 is SGHTA and CDR2 is FQGNSA. There are 14 residues in the CDR3.

V is TRBV7-9 and J is TRBJ1-1. Germline CDR1 and CDR2: SEHNR and FQNEAQ (reference sequence). The CDR3 totals 15 residues. The CDR3 here is CASSRGAGVNTEAFF.

CDR3 in amino acids: CATSRGQGLVGNEQFF. This chain uses TRBV15 with TRBJ2-1; TCRdb gives TRBD2 as the D gene, but with no DNA this cannot be confirmed. The CDR3 is 16 amino acids. Germline V CDR1 and CDR2: LNHNV, YYDKDF (reference sequence).

This chain connects TRBV20-1 to TRBJ2-2. Germline values: CDR1 DFQATT, CDR2 SNEGSKA (reference sequence). The CDR3 loop spans 13 amino acids. The CDR3 protein is CSARDTRGGELFF.

This chain connects TRBV6-5 to TRBJ2-1. This CDR3 contains 14 residues. Per germline, CDR1 MNHEY and CDR2 SVGAGI. This CDR3 reads CASSYRSVVNEQFF.